A single sample gave rise to the 14 T cell receptor beta chains below, sequenced in a study of blood T cell repertoires in COVID-19. Clones were read by immunoSEQ multiplex PCR, and TCRdb kept only the in-frame ones, dropping some. The repertoire includes about 480,000 clones, roughly 85% of them detected once, and roughly 1.8% sits in the top ten. Sequenced input: PBMCs or T cells enriched from blood (not recorded which). Receptor source: a woman between 18 and 30 years old with acute COVID-19.

This CDR3 reads CSASSAGVSDEQFF. The CDR3 nucleotides are TGCAGTGCTAGTTCGGCGGGAGTAAGTGATGAGCAGTTCTTC. The chain uses TRBV20-1 and TRBJ2-1, with 7 bases that match TRBD2. With 3 bases clipped from V and 8 bases from J, the junction kept 10 bases outside the gene matches. The CDR3 runs to 14 residues. Germline V gives CDR1 DFQATT, CDR2 SNEGSKA (reference sequence).

The chain carries TRBV12-3 or TRBV12-4 and TRBJ1-2, with TRBD1 matching over 12 bases. The CDR3 consists of 13 residues. Unmatched junction bases numbered 6, after V lost 6 bases and J lost 10 bases. The CDR3: CASSTGTGGIYTF. The CDR3 DNA reads TGTGCCAGCAGCACCGGGACAGGGGGCATCTACACCTTC.

The chain joins TRBV2 to TRBJ1-4, with D unclear. CDR3 length equals 13 residues. Germline V lookup: CDR1 SNHLY, CDR2 FYNNEI. The V end was cut by 6 bases, the J end by 8 bases, with 13 bases between. CDR3 in DNA: TGTGCCAGCAGACAGCTTTCCCGGGAAAAACTGTTTTTT. Translated: CASRQLSREKLFF.

This CDR3 is CASSGDRVDTGELFF. The DNA of the CDR3 is TGTGCCAGCAGTGGGGACAGGGTGGACACCGGGGAGCTGTTTTTT. The chain carries TRBV2 and TRBJ2-2; 9 bases align to TRBD1. Unmatched junction bases numbered 3, after V lost 4 bases and J lost 3 bases. The CDR3 totals 15 residues. The germline CDR1 and CDR2 sequences are SNHLY and FYNNEI.

The V call is TRBV30, the J call TRBJ1-3; 12 bases agree with TRBD1. Germline V gene data show CDR1 as GTSNPN and CDR2 as SVGIG (reference sequence). This CDR3 contains 14 residues. V lost 5 bases to trimming and J lost 4 bases; unmatched junction nucleotides: 3. In DNA, the CDR3 is TGTGCCTGGGGGGACAGGGGGCTCGGAAACACCATATATTTT. Translated: CAWGDRGLGNTIYF.

This chain uses TRBV19 with TRBJ2-7; 7 bases match TRBD2. Unmatched junction bases numbered 5, after V lost 5 bases and J lost 1 base. The germline V gene encodes CDR1 LNHDA and CDR2 SQIVND (reference sequence). The CDR3 runs to 14 residues. The DNA for the CDR3 is TGTGCCAGTAGTCCTAGCGGTATGTCCTACGAGCAGTACTTC. Amino acid sequence: CASSPSGMSYEQYF.

The gene calls are TRBV29-1 and TRBJ1-2; the match to TRBD1 covers 10 bases. The germline V gene encodes CDR1 SQVTM and CDR2 ANQGSEA. This CDR3 comprises 11 residues. V was clipped by 5 bases and J by 8 bases; unmatched bases: 2. The CDR3 sequence: CSVRDRGGYTF. In DNA, the CDR3 is TGCAGCGTTCGGGACAGGGGAGGCTACACCTTC.

The sample holds a few counts of this clone. The CDR3 DNA sequence: TGTGCCAGCAGTTACTCAATACTAGCGGGCCGAAATGAGCAGTTCTTC. Translation: CASSYSILAGRNEQFF. The chain carries TRBV6-5 and TRBJ2-1; 9 bases agree with TRBD2. From germline, CDR1 is MNHEY and CDR2 SVGAGI. The CDR3 sequence is 16 residues long. Unmatched junction bases numbered 7, after V lost 0 bases and J lost 7 bases.

The chain employs TRBV7-3 and TRBJ2-3; 7 bases fit TRBD2. V lost 4 bases to trimming and J lost 2 bases; unmatched junction nucleotides: 12. The CDR3 runs to 17 residues. Germline V gene lookup returns CDR1 SGHTA and CDR2 FQGTGA. The CDR3: CASSSQRGGGDTDTQYF. The CDR3 DNA is TGTGCCAGCAGCTCACAACGCGGCGGGGGAGACACAGATACGCAGTATTTT.

About this clone: The same CDR3 is also encoded by other DNA sequences in this sample. The chain combines TRBV7-9 with TRBJ2-7; D may be TRBD2 (6 bases). Germline V gene lookup returns CDR1 SEHNR and CDR2 FQNEAQ (reference sequence). The V end was cut by 4 bases, the J end by 1 base, with 8 bases between. This CDR3 region has 13 residues. The CDR3 sequence is CASSSGLSYEQYF. The CDR3 region has the DNA TGTGCCAGCAGCTCAGGACTATCCTACGAGCAGTACTTC.

This clone occurred once. The chain has TRBV9 and TRBJ1-5; 9 bases line up with TRBD1. J gave up 7 bases and V 4 bases, and 6 bases lay outside the gene matches. The CDR3 consists of 14 residues. CDR1 is SGDLS, CDR2 YYNGEE, per germline. The CDR3 sequence is CASSTTGGGQPQHF. CDR3 sequence (DNA): TGTGCCAGCAGCACCACAGGGGGCGGGCAGCCCCAGCATTTT.

This chain uses TRBV29-1 with TRBJ2-3, with 7 bases identical to TRBD2. The germline gives CDR1 SQVTM, CDR2 ANQGSEA. V was pared by 6 bases and J by 6 bases, with 15 bases of the junction left unmatched. The CDR3 has 15 residues. Here the CDR3 reads CSVLGGAGDGDTQYF. CDR3 in DNA: TGCAGCGTGCTAGGTGGGGCGGGAGATGGGGATACGCAGTATTTT.

This rearrangement joins TRBV5-8 to TRBJ1-4, with 9 bases that match TRBD1. CDR3 length equals 17 residues. In germline, CDR1 is SGHTS, CDR2 YDEGEE. After removal of 4 bases from V and 4 bases from J, the junction contained 11 bases not matched to a gene. This CDR3 is CASSHAPDRGSNEKLFF. The CDR3 DNA reads TGTGCCAGCAGCCACGCCCCGGACAGGGGAAGTAATGAAAAACTGTTTTTT.

The chain is built from TRBV4-1 and TRBJ2-3; maybe TRBD1 (6 bases). The CDR3 consists of 19 residues. Trimming took off 2 bases at V and 2 bases at J, with 23 bases between the two ends. Germline CDR1 is MGHRA and CDR2 is YSYEKL. The chain's CDR3 is CASSQFPSGQPVNTDTQYF. CDR3 in DNA: TGCGCCAGCAGCCAATTCCCCAGTGGACAGCCCGTTAACACAGATACGCAGTATTTT.